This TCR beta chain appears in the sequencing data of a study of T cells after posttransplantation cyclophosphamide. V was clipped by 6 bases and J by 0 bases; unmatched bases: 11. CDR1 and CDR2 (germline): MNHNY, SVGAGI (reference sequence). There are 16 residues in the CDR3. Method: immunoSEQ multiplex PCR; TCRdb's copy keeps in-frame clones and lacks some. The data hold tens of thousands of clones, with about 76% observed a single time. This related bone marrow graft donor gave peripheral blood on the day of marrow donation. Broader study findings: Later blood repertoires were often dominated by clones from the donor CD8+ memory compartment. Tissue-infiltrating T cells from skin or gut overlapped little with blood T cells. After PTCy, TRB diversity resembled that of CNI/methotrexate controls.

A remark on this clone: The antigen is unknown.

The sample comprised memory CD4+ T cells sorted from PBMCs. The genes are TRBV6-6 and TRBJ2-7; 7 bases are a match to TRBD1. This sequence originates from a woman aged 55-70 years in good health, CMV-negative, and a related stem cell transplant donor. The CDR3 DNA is TGTGCCAGCAGCCCTGCGGAAAGGACAGGCTCCTACGAGCAGTACTTC. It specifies CASSPAERTGSYEQYF.